Shown below are 19 T cell receptor beta chains from a single sample sequenced in a study of preoperative IRX-2 immunotherapy in early breast cancer. Profiling relied on immunoSEQ multiplex PCR, and the TCRdb table lists in-frame clones only, not all of them. The sample has about 25,000 clones, more than 80% seen once; the top ten hold 1% to 1.5%. Treatment noted: preoperative locoregional IRX-2 cytokine immunotherapy. Sequenced material: lymph node tissue, taken after IRX-2 immunotherapy. Receptor source: a human donor with breast cancer.

This clone showed up just once. The rearrangement joins TRBV30 to TRBJ1-4; no clear D gene. Germline V lookup: CDR1 GTSNPN, CDR2 SVGIG (reference sequence). Trimming shortened V by 2 bases and J by 8 bases, and 18 bases separated the two germline ends. This CDR3 is built from 15 residues. Here the CDR3 DNA reads TGTGCCTGGAGTAAAAACGGGGTCAGGAGCGAAAAACTGTTTTTT. As protein: CAWSKNGVRSEKLFF.

This clone has only one observation. The chain recombines TRBV7-6 with TRBJ2-3, with D unclear. The CDR3 has 16 residues. Trimming took 1 base from V and 0 from J, leaving 11 bases between them. The V gene's germline CDR1 is SGHVS and CDR2 FNYEAQ. Written as DNA, the CDR3 is TGTGCCAGCAGCTTAGGTCTCCCCTCTAGCACAGATACGCAGTATTTT. This encodes CASSLGLPSSTDTQYF.

The chain carries TRBV7-5 and TRBJ2-1; TRBD1, the table's D call, was not compared with the DNA. TRBV7-5 is tagged as a pseudogene. The CDR3 covers 15 residues. CDR3 in amino acids: CASSLDRTAYNEQFF. Here the CDR3 DNA reads TGTGCCAGCAGCTTAGATCGGACAGCGTACAATGAGCAGTTCTTC.

This chain connects TRBV27 to TRBJ2-5; D possibly corresponds to TRBD2 (6 bases). The CDR3 spans 16 residues. Deletions cut 10 bases from V and 8 bases from J, with 29 bases between. Germline assignment: CDR1 MNHEY and CDR2 SMNVEV (reference sequence). The CDR3 coding sequence is TGTGCCACCCCACCCTTAGCGGTGGTACCGGTTTTTACCCAGTACTTC. Translation gives CATPPLAVVPVFTQYF.

This clone was observed once. V and J are TRBV11-3 and TRBJ1-3; TRBD1 might be the D (6 bases). The V and J ends lost 6 bases and 2 bases respectively, with 11 bases between them. Germline CDR1 SGHNT, CDR2 YENEEA. The CDR3 sequence is 14 residues long. The chain's CDR3 is CASSRTGPGNTIYF. The CDR3 nucleotides read TGTGCCAGCAGTCGTACAGGGCCTGGAAACACCATATATTTT.

V and J are TRBV18 and TRBJ1-1; D not certain. V lost 0 bases and J lost 1, with 6 bases in between. The CDR3 covers 14 residues. Germline V lookup: CDR1 KGHSH, CDR2 LQKENI. The CDR3 nucleotides read TGTGCCAGCTCACCACCGGGCGGGAACACTGAAGCTTTCTTT. It encodes CASSPPGGNTEAFF.

The chain combines TRBV6-8 with TRBJ2-1; 7 bases agree with TRBD2. The CDR3 loop spans 14 amino acids. Germline lookup yields CDR1 MNHGY and CDR2 SAAAGT. Losses at the gene ends were 6 bases for V and 6 bases for J; bases not matched to a gene: 8. CDR3 coding DNA: TGTGCCAGCAGAGGGGCGGGGAGGGGCAATGAGCAGTTCTTC. It yields the protein CASRGAGRGNEQFF.

The genes are TRBV25-1 and TRBJ1-2, with D perhaps TRBD1 (5 bases). The CDR3 consists of 14 residues. The germline V and J ends were trimmed by 2 bases and 13 bases, with 20 bases remaining between them. Germline CDR1 MGHDK, CDR2 SYGVNS. As DNA, the CDR3 is TGTGCCAGCAGTGAAACCCCCCAGGGTGAATGGCTCACCTTC. Translating gives CASSETPQGEWLTF.

The gene calls are TRBV15 and TRBJ2-4; 7 nucleotides line up with TRBD2. Germline CDR1 LNHNV, CDR2 YYDKDF (reference sequence). The CDR3 runs 18 residues. The V and J ends lost 0 bases and 3 bases, in that order; junction bases with no gene match: 11. Here the CDR3 reads CATSRDAEHAGVKNIQYF. CDR3 nucleotides: TGTGCCACCAGCAGAGATGCCGAACACGCGGGGGTCAAAAACATTCAGTACTTC.

The V call is TRBV28, the J call TRBJ2-1; D possibly corresponds to TRBD1 (6 bases). Germline lookup yields CDR1 MDHEN and CDR2 SYDVKM. V was trimmed by 6 bases and J by 5 bases, leaving 11 bases between them. This CDR3 has 13 amino acids. The CDR3 region has the DNA TGTGCCAGCAGACAGGGCCAAAACAATGAGCAGTTCTTC. This encodes CASRQGQNNEQFF.

This chain links TRBV30 with TRBJ1-5; the D gene is possibly TRBD1 (6 bases). Deletions cut 0 bases from V and 6 bases from J, with 12 bases between. In germline, CDR1 is GTSNPN, CDR2 SVGIG (reference sequence). CDR3 length: 14 residues. The CDR3 loop reads CAWSVAPRGQPQHF. CDR3 sequence (DNA): TGTGCCTGGAGTGTAGCTCCCAGGGGTCAGCCCCAGCATTTT.

This clone has a single count. One end of the junction does not line up with germline, which may come from a read error. The rearrangement links TRBV15 to TRBJ2-4; 9 bases fit TRBD1. The CDR3 runs 16 residues. Germline loops: CDR1 LNHNV, CDR2 YYDKDF (reference sequence). The DNA for the CDR3 is TGTGCCAGCAGCCCAGGGACAGGGAGCGCCAAAAACATTCAGTACTTC. Residues: CASSPGTGSAKNIQYF.

The rearrangement uses TRBV11-3 and TRBJ1-2; D is ambiguous. The CDR3 runs 14 residues. V was pared by 3 bases and J by 0 bases, with 8 bases between. CDR1 SGHNT and CDR2 YENEEA come from the germline V gene. In DNA form, the CDR3 reads TGTGCCAGCAGCTTGTTTCGATCTAACTATGGCTACACCTTC. Its protein product is CASSLFRSNYGYTF.

The V gene is TRBV5-1, the J gene TRBJ1-1; 7 bases map to TRBD1. The CDR3 is 15 residues long. The V and J ends lost 0 bases and 7 bases, in that order; junction bases with no gene match: 9. Germline CDR1 reads SGHRS; CDR2 reads YFSETQ. The CDR3 reads CASSLGAGTENEAFF. The CDR3 region has the DNA TGCGCCAGCAGCTTGGGAGCAGGGACAGAAAATGAAGCTTTCTTT. Full variable domain (remainder filled in from reference TRBV5-1 and TRBJ1-1): KAGVTQTPRYLIKTRGQQVTLSCSPISGHRSVSWYQQTPGQGLQFLFEYFSETQRNKGNFPGRFSGRQFSNSRSEMNVSTLELGDSALYLCASSLGAGTENEAFFGQGTRLTVV.

This chain joins TRBV19 and TRBJ1-5, with TRBD1 as a possible D gene (6 bases). This CDR3 is 15 amino acids long. The V gene's germline CDR1 is LNHDA and CDR2 SQIVND (reference sequence). Trimming cost V 3 bases and J 6 bases, with 15 bases left between them. This CDR3 reads CASSIFGGGGQPQHF. For the CDR3, the DNA is TGTGCCAGTAGTATTTTTGGAGGGGGAGGTCAGCCCCAGCATTTT.

The chain has TRBV19 and TRBJ1-2, with D possibly matching TRBD1 (5 bases). Germline V gives CDR1 LNHDA, CDR2 SQIVND (reference sequence). The V gene lost 1 base and the J gene lost 4 bases, with 7 bases spanning the gap. The CDR3 runs 13 residues. CDR3 DNA sequence: TGTGCCAGTAGTATAGGGGGGACCTATGGCTACACCTTC. Translated, it gives CASSIGGTYGYTF.

V gene TRBV28 combines with J gene TRBJ1-1; D is uncertain. Deletions cut 5 bases from V and 0 bases from J, with 13 bases between. Germline V lookup: CDR1 MDHEN, CDR2 SYDVKM. The CDR3 totals 15 residues. CDR3 sequence (DNA): TGTGCCAGCAGTCAACCGCCCGGAATGAACACTGAAGCTTTCTTT. Its translation is CASSQPPGMNTEAFF.

This clone is a singleton in its sample. The V call is TRBV14, the J call TRBJ1-6; TRBD1 matches at 9 bases. V trimming: 4 bases; J trimming: 8 bases; junction bases outside the gene matches: 9. The CDR3 is made up of 16 amino acids. CDR1 SGHDN and CDR2 FVKESK come from the germline V gene. CDR3 region: CASSPGTGWVHSPLHF. In DNA, the CDR3 is TGTGCCAGCAGCCCCGGGACAGGGTGGGTCCATTCACCCCTCCACTTT. The variable domain in full, with the rest retrieved from reference TRBV14 and TRBJ1-6, is EAGVTQFPSHSVIEKGQTVTLRCDPISGHDNLYWYRRVMGKEIKFLLHFVKESKQDESGMPNNRFLAERTGGTYSTLKVQPAELEDSGVYFCASSPGTGWVHSPLHFGNGTRLTVT.

The rearrangement links TRBV18 to TRBJ1-2, with TRBD1 matching over 7 bases. V lost 3 bases, J lost 0 bases, and 13 bases stayed unmatched. CDR1 and CDR2 from the germline V gene are KGHSH and LQKENI. The CDR3 runs 18 residues. CDR3 residues: CASSPRQGGGAANYGYTF. The CDR3 DNA is TGTGCCAGCTCACCCCGACAGGGTGGAGGGGCAGCTAACTATGGCTACACCTTC.